Here is one TCR beta chain with its context. Antigen specificity is unknown. Here immunoSEQ multiplex PCR was the method, and the copy in TCRdb shows in-frame clones only, minus some. The table lists over 200,000 clones, about 86% of them singletons. This entry belongs to a study of cytomegalovirus exposure and HLA in healthy donors. Germline values: CDR1 PRHDT, CDR2 FYEKMQ (reference sequence). The ends lost 1 base at V and 5 bases at J; junction bases unmatched: 3. This CDR3 has 14 amino acids. General observations from the study: There were a few CMV-associated chains whose specificity for CMV antigens was confirmed in vitro.

This chain uses TRBV13 with TRBJ2-5, with 8 bases fitting TRBD1. The source of this sequence is a woman aged 18-29 years in good health and CMV-seronegative. Sequenced input: PBMCs. Here the CDR3 reads CASSLAGGLETQYF. CDR3 sequence (DNA): TGTGCCAGCAGCTTAGCAGGGGGCCTCGAGACCCAGTACTTC.